This TCR beta chain was identified during a study of blood T cell repertoires in COVID-19. In the original workflow: Nucleated cell counts were estimated from reference gene primer amplification. Profiling relied on immunoSEQ multiplex PCR, and the TCRdb table lists in-frame clones only, not all of them. Clone size and the V and J calls come from that table; the DNA yielded D and trimming. The data show 300,000 to 400,000 clones, about 90% seen once. The CDR3 has 14 residues. V shed 9 bases, J shed 0 bases, and the junction held 4 bases outside the gene matches. Germline V CDR1 and CDR2: MGHDK, SYGVNS.

The sequence was obtained from a woman between 65 and 79 years old with COVID-19, enrolled during active disease. The sequenced sample consisted of peripheral blood. The chain combines TRBV25-1 with TRBJ2-2; the match to TRBD1 covers 7 bases. CDR3 sequence reads: CASRGQPNTGELFF. DNA for the CDR3: TGTGCCAGTAGGGGACAGCCGAACACCGGGGAGCTGTTTTTT.